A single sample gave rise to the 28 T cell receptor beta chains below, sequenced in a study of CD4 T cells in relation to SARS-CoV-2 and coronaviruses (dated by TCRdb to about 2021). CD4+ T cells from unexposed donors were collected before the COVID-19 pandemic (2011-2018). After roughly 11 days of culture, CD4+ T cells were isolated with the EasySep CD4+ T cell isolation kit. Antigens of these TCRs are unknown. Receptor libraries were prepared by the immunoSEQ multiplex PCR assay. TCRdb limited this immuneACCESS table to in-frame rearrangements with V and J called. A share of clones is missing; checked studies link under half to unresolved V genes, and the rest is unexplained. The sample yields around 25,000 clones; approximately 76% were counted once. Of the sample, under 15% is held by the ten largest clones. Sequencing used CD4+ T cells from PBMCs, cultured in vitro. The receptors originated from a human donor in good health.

The CDR3 coding sequence is TGTGCCAGCAGCTTAATCCAAACCAATGAGCAGTTCTTC. The encoded protein is CASSLIQTNEQFF. This chain uses TRBV7-9 with TRBJ2-1; D unresolved. The CDR3 length is 13 residues. Germline V lookup: CDR1 SEHNR, CDR2 FQNEAQ (reference sequence). V was clipped by 2 bases and J by 6 bases, with 8 bases between them.

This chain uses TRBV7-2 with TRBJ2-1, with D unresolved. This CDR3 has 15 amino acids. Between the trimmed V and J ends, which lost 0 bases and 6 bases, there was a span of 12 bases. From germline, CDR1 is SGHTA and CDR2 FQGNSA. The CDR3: CASSLAPGLGNEQFF. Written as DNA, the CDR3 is TGTGCCAGCAGCTTAGCGCCGGGTCTGGGCAATGAGCAGTTCTTC.

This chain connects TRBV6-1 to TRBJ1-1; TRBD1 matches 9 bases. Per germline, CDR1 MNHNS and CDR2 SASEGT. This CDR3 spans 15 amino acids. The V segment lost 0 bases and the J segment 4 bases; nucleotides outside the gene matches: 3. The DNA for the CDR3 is TGTGCCAGCAGTGAAGCGTTGACAGGGGGCACTGAAGCTTTCTTT. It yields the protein CASSEALTGGTEAFF.

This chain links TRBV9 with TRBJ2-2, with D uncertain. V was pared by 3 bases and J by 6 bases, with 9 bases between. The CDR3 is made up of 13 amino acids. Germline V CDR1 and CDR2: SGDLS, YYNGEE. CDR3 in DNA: TGTGCCAGCAGCGCGCAGGTTCCCGGGGAGCTGTTTTTT. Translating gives CASSAQVPGELFF.

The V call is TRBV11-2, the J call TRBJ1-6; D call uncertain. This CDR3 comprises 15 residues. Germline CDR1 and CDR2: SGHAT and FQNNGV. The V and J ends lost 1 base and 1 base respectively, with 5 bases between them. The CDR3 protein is CASSLAGSYNSPLHF. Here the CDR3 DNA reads TGTGCCAGCAGCTTAGCCGGGTCCTATAATTCACCCCTCCACTTT.

The CDR3 region is CAISELGTEAFF. DNA for the CDR3: TGTGCCATCAGTGAGCTTGGTACTGAAGCTTTCTTT. V and J are TRBV10-3 and TRBJ1-1; D unresolved. There are 12 residues in the CDR3. Germline V lookup: CDR1 ENHRY, CDR2 SYGVKD. The V end lost 2 bases, the J end lost 5 bases, and 6 bases lay between the germline ends.

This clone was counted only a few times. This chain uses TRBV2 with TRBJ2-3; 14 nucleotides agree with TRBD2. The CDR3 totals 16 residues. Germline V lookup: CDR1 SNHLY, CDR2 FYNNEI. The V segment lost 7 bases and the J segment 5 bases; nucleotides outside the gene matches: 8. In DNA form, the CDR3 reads TGTGCCAGCACGGTGGGACTAGCGGGAGCCATAGATACGCAGTATTTT. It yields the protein CASTVGLAGAIDTQYF.

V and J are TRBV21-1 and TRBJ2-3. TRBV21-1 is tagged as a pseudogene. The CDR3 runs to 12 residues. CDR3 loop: CASTQDPGTQYF. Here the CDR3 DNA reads TGTGCCAGCACCCAGGACCCAGGTACGCAGTATTTT.

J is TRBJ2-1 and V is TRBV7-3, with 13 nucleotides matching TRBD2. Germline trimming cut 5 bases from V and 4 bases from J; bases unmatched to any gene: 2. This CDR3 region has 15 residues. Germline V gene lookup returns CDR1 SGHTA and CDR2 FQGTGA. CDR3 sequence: CASSGGLAGYNEQFF. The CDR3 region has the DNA TGTGCCAGCAGCGGGGGACTAGCGGGGTACAATGAGCAGTTCTTC.

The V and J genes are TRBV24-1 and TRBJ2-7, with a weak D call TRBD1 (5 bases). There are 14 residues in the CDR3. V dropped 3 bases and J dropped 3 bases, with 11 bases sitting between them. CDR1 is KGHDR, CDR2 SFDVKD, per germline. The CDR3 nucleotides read TGTGCCACCAGTGATCGGACACACGGCTACGAGCAGTACTTC. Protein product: CATSDRTHGYEQYF.

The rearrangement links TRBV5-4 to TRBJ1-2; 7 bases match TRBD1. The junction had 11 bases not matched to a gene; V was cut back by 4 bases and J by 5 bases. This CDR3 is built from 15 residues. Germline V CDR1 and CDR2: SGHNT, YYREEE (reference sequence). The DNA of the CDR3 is TGTGCCAGCAGCCACGCTGGGACAGCCGCTTATGGCTACACCTTC. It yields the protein CASSHAGTAAYGYTF.

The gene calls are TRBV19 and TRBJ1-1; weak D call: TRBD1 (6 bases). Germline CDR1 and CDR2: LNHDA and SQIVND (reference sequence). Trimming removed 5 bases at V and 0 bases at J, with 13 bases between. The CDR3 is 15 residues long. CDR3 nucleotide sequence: TGTGCCAGTAGTGGACAACAGGGTATGAACACTGAAGCTTTCTTT. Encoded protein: CASSGQQGMNTEAFF.

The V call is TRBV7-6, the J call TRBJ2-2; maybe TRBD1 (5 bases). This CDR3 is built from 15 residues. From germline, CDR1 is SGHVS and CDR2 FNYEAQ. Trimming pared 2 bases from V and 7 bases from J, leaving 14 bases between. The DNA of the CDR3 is TGTGCCAGCAGCTTAATGGGGAAGGGGCTCGGGGAGCTGTTTTTT. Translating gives CASSLMGKGLGELFF.

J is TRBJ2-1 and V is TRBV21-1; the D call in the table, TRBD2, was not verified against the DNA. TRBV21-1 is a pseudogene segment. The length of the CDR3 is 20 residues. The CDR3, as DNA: TGTGCCAGCAGCGACTCTCGATATGTGGCTAGCGATTATGCCTACAATGAGCAGTTCTTC. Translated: CASSDSRYVASDYAYNEQFF.

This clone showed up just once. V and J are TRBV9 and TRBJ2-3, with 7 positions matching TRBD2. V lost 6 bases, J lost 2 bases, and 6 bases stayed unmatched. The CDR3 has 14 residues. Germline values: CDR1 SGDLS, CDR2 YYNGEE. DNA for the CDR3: TGTGCCAGCACCGTGGGAGGGCCCACAGATACGCAGTATTTT. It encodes CASTVGGPTDTQYF.

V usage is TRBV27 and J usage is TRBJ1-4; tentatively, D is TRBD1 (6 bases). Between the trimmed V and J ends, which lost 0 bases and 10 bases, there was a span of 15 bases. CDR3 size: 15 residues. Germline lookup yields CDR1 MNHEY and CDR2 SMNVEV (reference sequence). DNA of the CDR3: TGTGCCAGCAGTTTATCTGTCTCCAGGGGTGGAAAACTGTTTTTT. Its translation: CASSLSVSRGGKLFF.

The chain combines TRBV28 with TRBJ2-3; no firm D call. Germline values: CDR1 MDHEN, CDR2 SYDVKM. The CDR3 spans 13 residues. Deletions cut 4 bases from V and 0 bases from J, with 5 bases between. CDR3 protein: CASSSASTDTQYF. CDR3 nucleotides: TGTGCCAGCAGTTCCGCTAGCACAGATACGCAGTATTTT.

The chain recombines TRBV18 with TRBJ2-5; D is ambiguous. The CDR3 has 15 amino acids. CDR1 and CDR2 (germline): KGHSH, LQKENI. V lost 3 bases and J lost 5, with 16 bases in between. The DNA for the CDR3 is TGTGCCAGCTCACCTCCAAGCGTGACGGGCGAGACCCAGTACTTC. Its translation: CASSPPSVTGETQYF.

CDR3 in amino acids: CATTIAGGTTSYNEQFF. The CDR3, as DNA: TGTGCCACCACGATAGCGGGAGGTACAACCTCCTACAATGAGCAGTTCTTC. This rearrangement joins TRBV24-1 to TRBJ2-1, with 10 bases lining up with TRBD2. The CDR3 consists of 17 residues. With 8 bases clipped from V and 0 bases from J, the junction kept 9 bases outside the gene matches. Germline-derived CDR1 and CDR2 are KGHDR and SFDVKD.

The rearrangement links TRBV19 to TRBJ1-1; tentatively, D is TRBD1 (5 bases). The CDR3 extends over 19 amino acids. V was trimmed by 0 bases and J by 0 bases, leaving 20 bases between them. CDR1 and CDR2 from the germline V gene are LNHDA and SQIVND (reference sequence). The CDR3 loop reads CASSIDRSGRRRMNTEAFF. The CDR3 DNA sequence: TGTGCCAGTAGTATAGATCGTTCGGGACGGCGGCGGATGAACACTGAAGCTTTCTTT.

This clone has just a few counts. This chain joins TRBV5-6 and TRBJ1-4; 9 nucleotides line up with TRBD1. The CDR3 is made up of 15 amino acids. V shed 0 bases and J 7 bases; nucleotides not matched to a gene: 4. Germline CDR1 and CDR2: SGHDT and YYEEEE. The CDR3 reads CASSLGDRDSEKLFF. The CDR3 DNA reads TGTGCCAGCAGCTTGGGGGACAGGGATAGTGAAAAACTGTTTTTT.

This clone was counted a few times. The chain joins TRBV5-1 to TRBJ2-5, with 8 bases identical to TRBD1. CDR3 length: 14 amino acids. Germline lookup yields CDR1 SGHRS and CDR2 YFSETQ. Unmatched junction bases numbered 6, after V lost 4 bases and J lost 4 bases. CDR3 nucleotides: TGCGCCAGCAGCGATAAGCAGGGGGCAGAGACCCAGTACTTC. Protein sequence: CASSDKQGAETQYF. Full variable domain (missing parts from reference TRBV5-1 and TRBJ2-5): KAGVTQTPRYLIKTRGQQVTLSCSPISGHRSVSWYQQTPGQGLQFLFEYFSETQRNKGNFPGRFSGRQFSNSRSEMNVSTLELGDSALYLCASSDKQGAETQYFGPGTRLLVL.

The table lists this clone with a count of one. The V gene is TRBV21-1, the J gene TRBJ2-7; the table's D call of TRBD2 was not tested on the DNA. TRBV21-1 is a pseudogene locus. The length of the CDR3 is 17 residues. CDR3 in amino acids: CASSKVEGRLARPRQYF. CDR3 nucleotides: TGTGCCAGCAGCAAAGTGGAGGGGAGACTAGCCCGTCCACGCCAGTACTTC.

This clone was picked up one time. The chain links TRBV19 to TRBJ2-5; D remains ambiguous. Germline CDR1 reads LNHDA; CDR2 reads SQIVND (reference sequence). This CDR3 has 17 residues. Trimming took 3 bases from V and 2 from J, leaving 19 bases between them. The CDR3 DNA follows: TGTGCCAGTAGTATCAAGAGAGACACAATAAGACAAGAGACCCAGTACTTC. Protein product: CASSIKRDTIRQETQYF.

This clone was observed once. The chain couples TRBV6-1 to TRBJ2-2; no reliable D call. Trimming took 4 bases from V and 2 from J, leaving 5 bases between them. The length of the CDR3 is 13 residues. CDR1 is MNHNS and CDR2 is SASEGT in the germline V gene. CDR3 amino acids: CASSGANTGELFF. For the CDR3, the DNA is TGTGCCAGCAGTGGAGCTAACACCGGGGAGCTGTTTTTT.

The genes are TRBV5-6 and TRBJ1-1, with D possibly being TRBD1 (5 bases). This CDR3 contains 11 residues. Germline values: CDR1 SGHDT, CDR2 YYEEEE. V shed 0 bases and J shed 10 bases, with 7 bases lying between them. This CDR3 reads CASSLGGSAFF. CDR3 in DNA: TGTGCCAGCAGCTTGGGGGGGTCAGCTTTCTTT. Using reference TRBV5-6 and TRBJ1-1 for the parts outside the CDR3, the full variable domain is DAGVTQSPTHLIKTRGQQVTLRCSPKSGHDTVSWYQQALGQGPQFIFQYYEEEERQRGNFPDRFSGHQFPNYSSELNVNALLLGDSALYLCASSLGGSAFFGQGTRLTVV.

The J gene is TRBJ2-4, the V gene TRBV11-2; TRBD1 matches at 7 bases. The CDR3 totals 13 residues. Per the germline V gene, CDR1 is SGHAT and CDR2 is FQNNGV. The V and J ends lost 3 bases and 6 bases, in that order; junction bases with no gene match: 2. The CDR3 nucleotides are TGTGCCAGCAGCTTGGGACAGTTAAACATTCAGTACTTC. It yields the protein CASSLGQLNIQYF.

The CDR3 sequence is CASRGTGQETQYF. In nucleotides, the CDR3 is TGTGCCAGCAGGGGGACAGGGCAAGAGACCCAGTACTTC. This chain uses TRBV2 with TRBJ2-5; 9 positions agree with TRBD1. This CDR3 is built from 13 residues. The V gene's germline CDR1 is SNHLY and CDR2 FYNNEI. With V trimmed by 6 bases and J by 2 bases, 1 base remained unmatched.